Following are 32 T cell receptor beta chains from one sample sequenced in a study of blood T cell repertoires in COVID-19. Clones were read by immunoSEQ multiplex PCR, and TCRdb kept only the in-frame ones, dropping some. This table has approximately 300,000 clones, 90% appearing once. The specimen sequenced was PBMCs or T cells enriched from blood (not recorded which). Every receptor here comes from a woman aged 25-40 years who had been exposed to COVID-19.

V is TRBV6-5 and J is TRBJ1-6, with 7 bases identical to TRBD1. V shed 5 bases, J shed 14 bases, and the junction held 12 bases outside the gene matches. This CDR3 is built from 14 residues. Germline loops: CDR1 MNHEY, CDR2 SVGAGI. For the CDR3, the DNA is TGTGCCAGCAGTCCACGACAGGGAAGAGAAACCCTCCACTTT. It specifies CASSPRQGRETLHF.

Details on this clone: This sample also contains other DNA sequences that code for the same CDR3. The V and J genes are TRBV5-6 and TRBJ1-4, with TRBD1 matching 7 bases. The CDR3 covers 14 residues. The germline gives CDR1 SGHDT, CDR2 YYEEEE. Unmatched junction bases numbered 4, after V lost 2 bases and J lost 6 bases. The CDR3 protein is CASSFGDSDEKLFF. CDR3 nucleotide sequence: TGTGCCAGCAGCTTTGGGGACAGCGATGAAAAACTGTTTTTT.

This chain joins TRBV28 and TRBJ2-6, with 12 positions matching TRBD1. The germline V gene has CDR1 MDHEN and CDR2 SYDVKM. J lost 2 bases, V lost 5 bases, and 16 bases had no gene match. This CDR3 region has 21 residues. The CDR3 bases are TGTGCCAGCAGTACCCCCCGACTCGGGACAGGGGGCTGGGCTGGGGCCAACGTCCTGACTTTC. As protein: CASSTPRLGTGGWAGANVLTF.

The chain has TRBV30 and TRBJ2-1; 9 bases fit TRBD2. J was trimmed by 13 bases and V by 0 bases; bases with no gene match: 10. From germline, CDR1 is GTSNPN and CDR2 SVGIG (reference sequence). The CDR3 spans 14 residues. The CDR3 region has the DNA TGTGCCTGGAGTGTACAAGGGACTAGCAAGGGCCAGTTCTTC. Amino acid sequence: CAWSVQGTSKGQFF.

The chain recombines TRBV3-1 (or the pseudogene TRBV3-2) with TRBJ2-3; the match to TRBD2 covers 11 bases. CDR1 is LGHDT, CDR2 YNNKEL, per germline (reference sequence). This CDR3 is 17 amino acids long. With V trimmed by 4 bases and J by 1 base, 7 bases remained unmatched. In DNA form, the CDR3 reads TGTGCCAGCAGCCCTTATCTAGCGGGGGGAGGCACAGATACGCAGTATTTT. Its protein product is CASSPYLAGGGTDTQYF.

This clone was seen a single time. This chain connects TRBV5-1 to TRBJ1-2; D call uncertain. Germline lookup yields CDR1 SGHRS and CDR2 YFSETQ. The CDR3 runs 14 residues. The V end lost 2 bases, the J end lost 0 bases, and 8 bases lay between the germline ends. The CDR3, as DNA: TGCGCCAGCAGCTTAACTGAGACTAACTATGGCTACACCTTC. Encoded protein: CASSLTETNYGYTF.

The chain couples TRBV6-5 to TRBJ2-1; 8 positions agree with TRBD1. This CDR3 has 15 residues. The ends lost 2 bases at V and 6 bases at J; junction bases unmatched: 6. CDR1 is MNHEY, CDR2 SVGAGI, per germline. CDR3 amino acids: CASSYQDRVRNEQFF. The CDR3 nucleotides are TGTGCCAGCAGTTACCAGGACAGGGTACGCAATGAGCAGTTCTTC.

The rearrangement links TRBV6-5 to TRBJ1-1; TRBD1 might be the D (5 bases). The CDR3 contains 15 residues. Germline V CDR1 and CDR2: MNHEY, SVGAGI. The V gene lost 5 bases and the J gene lost 4 bases, with 17 bases spanning the gap. This chain's CDR3 is CASSRNPGGGTEAFF. For the CDR3, the DNA is TGTGCCAGCAGTCGTAACCCTGGGGGGGGCACTGAAGCTTTCTTT.

The V gene is TRBV5-6, the J gene TRBJ1-2; tentatively, D is TRBD1 (6 bases). This CDR3 region has 15 residues. The germline V gene has CDR1 SGHDT and CDR2 YYEEEE. The V and J ends lost 1 base and 6 bases respectively, with 16 bases between them. CDR3 in DNA: TGTGCCAGCAGCTTGTCGTGGGGGGGCGCCGATGGCTACACCTTC. Protein sequence: CASSLSWGGADGYTF.

CDR3 sequence reads: CASSPEVDTEQYF. For the CDR3, the DNA is TGTGCCAGCAGCCCAGAAGTGGACACTGAGCAGTACTTC. This rearrangement joins TRBV7-6 to TRBJ2-7; D perhaps matches TRBD1 (5 bases). CDR1 and CDR2 from the germline V gene are SGHVS and FNYEAQ. The CDR3 has 13 amino acids. V lost 5 bases and J 7 bases, leaving 15 bases between the germline ends.

The gene calls are TRBV5-5 and TRBJ1-1; D call uncertain. Germline V gene sequence: CDR1 SGHKS, CDR2 YYEKEE (reference sequence). V shed 5 bases and J shed 6 bases, with 11 bases lying between them. The CDR3 is 12 residues long. The CDR3 spells CASSPLLAEAFF. The CDR3 DNA is TGTGCCAGCAGTCCTTTATTAGCTGAAGCTTTCTTT.

This clone was found once. This chain links TRBV24-1 with TRBJ2-7; 9 bases agree with TRBD2. Germline values: CDR1 KGHDR, CDR2 SFDVKD. This CDR3 comprises 16 residues. Trimming cost V 1 base and J 2 bases; bases outside gene matches: 5. This chain's CDR3 is CATSDFKSGGTYEQYF. The CDR3 DNA is TGTGCCACCAGTGATTTCAAAAGCGGGGGGACCTACGAGCAGTACTTC.

CDR3 nucleotide sequence: TGTGCCAGCAGTTACAGGGGGTTAACCACAGATACGCAGTATTTT. Translation: CASSYRGLTTDTQYF. The chain carries TRBV6-2 or TRBV6-3 and TRBJ2-3; tentative D call: TRBD1 (6 bases). The CDR3 has 15 amino acids. Germline V gives CDR1 MNHEY, CDR2 SVGEGT. V was shortened by 2 bases and J by 2 bases, with 11 bases between the two germline ends.

The chain has TRBV29-1 and TRBJ2-6; D remains unclear. CDR3 length: 13 amino acids. Trimming stripped 4 bases from V and 0 bases from J, with 4 bases between. Germline V gene data show CDR1 as SQVTM and CDR2 as ANQGSEA. The CDR3 is CSVVGSGANVLTF. The CDR3 DNA is TGCAGCGTTGTCGGCTCTGGGGCCAACGTCCTGACTTTC. Looking up the rest from reference TRBV29-1 and TRBJ2-6 gives the full variable domain: SAVISQKPSRDICQRGTSLTIQCQVDSQVTMMFWYRQQPGQSLTLIATANQGSEATYESGFVIDKFPISRPNLTFSTLTVSNMSPEDSSIYLCSVVGSGANVLTFGAGSRLTVL.

A few counts support this clone. V usage is TRBV2 and J usage is TRBJ2-1; 11 positions match TRBD2. CDR1 is SNHLY and CDR2 is FYNNEI in the germline V gene. This CDR3 is built from 14 residues. The V segment lost 11 bases and the J segment 4 bases; nucleotides outside the gene matches: 7. The CDR3 DNA reads TGTGCCGGGTGCCGACTAGCGGGGTACAATGAGCAGTTCTTC. Translating it yields CAGCRLAGYNEQFF.

The genes are TRBV18 and TRBJ1-6; a weak D match, TRBD1 (5 bases). V shed 6 bases and J shed 14 bases, with 17 bases lying between them. Germline CDR1 KGHSH, CDR2 LQKENI. The CDR3 runs 13 residues. CDR3 sequence reads: CASSWDRAGTLHF. The CDR3 DNA reads as TGTGCCAGCTCTTGGGACCGCGCGGGGACCCTCCACTTT.

V and J are TRBV5-1 and TRBJ2-3, with TRBD2 matching 16 bases. J lost 3 bases, V lost 1 base, and 8 bases had no gene match. Germline values: CDR1 SGHRS, CDR2 YFSETQ. The CDR3 sequence is 19 residues long. The CDR3, as DNA: TGCGCCAGCAGCTTGCTGGGACTAGCGGGGGGGCAGAAAACAGATACGCAGTATTTT. This translates into CASSLLGLAGGQKTDTQYF.

The rearrangement uses TRBV5-1 and TRBJ1-4; 7 positions match TRBD1. This CDR3 region has 20 residues. Germline CDR1 reads SGHRS; CDR2 reads YFSETQ. V lost 1 base and J lost 7; bases outside the gene matches: 22. The CDR3 nucleotides are TGCGCCAGCAGCTTGCGGGGGGGCGGGGCAGCCATTCGGACAGGTGAAAAACTGTTTTTT. Its protein product is CASSLRGGGAAIRTGEKLFF.

The V call is TRBV6-5, the J call TRBJ1-1, with D perhaps TRBD1 (5 bases). The CDR3 has 13 amino acids. Deletions cut 2 bases from V and 1 base from J, with 5 bases between. Germline CDR1 and CDR2: MNHEY and SVGAGI. The DNA of the CDR3 is TGTGCCAGCAGTTACACAGGGAACACTGAAGCTTTCTTT. Translation: CASSYTGNTEAFF.

This sequence joins TRBV5-1 and TRBJ1-1; 11 bases match TRBD1. V shed 6 bases and J 0 bases; nucleotides not matched to a gene: 7. CDR3 length: 16 residues. Germline CDR1 is SGHRS and CDR2 is YFSETQ. This chain's CDR3 is CASKPGQGGLNTEAFF. CDR3 nucleotide sequence: TGCGCCAGCAAACCGGGACAGGGGGGTTTGAACACTGAAGCTTTCTTT. The complete variable domain, with remaining parts taken from reference TRBV5-1 and TRBJ1-1, reads KAGVTQTPRYLIKTRGQQVTLSCSPISGHRSVSWYQQTPGQGLQFLFEYFSETQRNKGNFPGRFSGRQFSNSRSEMNVSTLELGDSALYLCASKPGQGGLNTEAFFGQGTRLTVV.

This clone was seen just once. The V gene is TRBV12-3 or TRBV12-4, the J gene TRBJ1-1; TRBD1 agrees at 7 bases. V gave up 5 bases and J gave up 8 bases; unmatched junction bases: 5. This CDR3 spans 12 amino acids. The CDR3 reads CASSRQGREAFF. CDR3 coding DNA: TGTGCCAGCAGTCGACAGGGTAGAGAAGCTTTCTTT.

V and J are TRBV3-1 (or the pseudogene TRBV3-2) and TRBJ2-1; D possibly corresponds to TRBD2 (7 bases). The germline gives CDR1 LGHDT, CDR2 YNNKEL (reference sequence). Trimming cost V 4 bases and J 4 bases, with 11 bases left between them. The CDR3 length is 14 residues. The CDR3 DNA sequence: TGTGCCAGCAGCCGGGGGGGCGTATACAATGAGCAGTTCTTC. Its translation is CASSRGGVYNEQFF.

To note about this clone: Additional DNA sequences in this sample encode the identical CDR3. V usage is TRBV6-5 and J usage is TRBJ1-3; 8 nucleotides align to TRBD1. V dropped 5 bases and J dropped 4; count of bases not matched to a gene: 4. The V gene's germline CDR1 is MNHEY and CDR2 SVGAGI. This CDR3 contains 14 residues. CDR3: CASSRQGTGNTIYF. In DNA form, the CDR3 reads TGTGCCAGCAGTCGACAGGGGACGGGAAACACCATATATTTT.

CDR3 residues: CASSFGVSYSNQPQHF. The DNA of the CDR3 is TGTGCCAGCAGCTTCGGCGTTAGCTATAGCAATCAGCCCCAGCATTTT. The rearrangement links TRBV7-2 to TRBJ1-5, with D unclear. Trimming shortened V by 3 bases and J by 0 bases, and 12 bases separated the two germline ends. The germline gives CDR1 SGHTA, CDR2 FQGNSA. CDR3 length: 16 residues.

The CDR3 here is CASSVGSGGGTYEQFF. The DNA of the CDR3 is TGTGCCAGCAGCGTAGGGTCCGGGGGTGGTACTTATGAGCAGTTCTTC. The chain couples TRBV9 to TRBJ2-1; a possible D gene is TRBD2 (6 bases). This CDR3 has 16 amino acids. Germline-derived CDR1 and CDR2 are SGDLS and YYNGEE. V was pared by 0 bases and J by 8 bases, with 18 bases between.

The CDR3: CASNLLQGDSKAFF. The CDR3 region has the DNA TGTGCCAGCAATCTACTACAGGGCGATTCGAAGGCTTTCTTT. The chain has TRBV5-4 and TRBJ1-1; possibly TRBD1 for D (6 bases). This CDR3 contains 14 residues. The germline CDR1 and CDR2 sequences are SGHNT and YYREEE (reference sequence). The V gene lost 6 bases and the J gene lost 11 bases, with 23 bases spanning the gap.

V is TRBV5-1 and J is TRBJ2-5; 8 bases are shared with TRBD2. The CDR3 spans 15 residues. V was pared by 0 bases and J by 5 bases, with 6 bases of the junction left unmatched. Germline CDR1 SGHRS, CDR2 YFSETQ. The CDR3 sequence is CASSLVSGAGETQYF. The CDR3, as DNA: TGCGCCAGCAGCTTGGTTAGCGGGGCCGGGGAGACCCAGTACTTC.

CDR3 in amino acids: CATSEPRGLSRGYTF. The CDR3 DNA reads as TGTGCCACCAGTGAGCCTAGGGGCCTTTCTCGTGGCTACACCTTC. The V call is TRBV24-1, the J call TRBJ1-2, with a tentative D call TRBD1 (5 bases). This CDR3 contains 15 residues. V was cut by 4 bases and J by 7 bases, with 18 bases left in between. Germline-derived CDR1 and CDR2 are KGHDR and SFDVKD.

The gene calls are TRBV3-1 (or the pseudogene TRBV3-2) and TRBJ1-1, with D possibly being TRBD1 (5 bases). The V gene lost 0 bases and the J gene lost 10 bases, with 12 bases spanning the gap. Germline lookup yields CDR1 LGHDT and CDR2 YNNKEL (reference sequence). This CDR3 comprises 13 residues. The CDR3 here is CASSQDPPGGAFF. CDR3 bases: TGTGCCAGCAGCCAAGATCCCCCCGGGGGAGCTTTCTTT.

This rearrangement joins TRBV18 to TRBJ1-4; 7 bases agree with TRBD1. V lost 1 base, J lost 8 bases, and 4 bases stayed unmatched. The germline gives CDR1 KGHSH, CDR2 LQKENI. The CDR3 totals 14 residues. The CDR3 region has the DNA TGTGCCAGCTCACCACAACAGGGGCACGAAAAACTGTTTTTT. It specifies CASSPQQGHEKLFF.

A word on this clone: The junction differs from germline at one of its ends, possibly a read error. The chain carries TRBV4-1 and TRBJ1-4, with TRBD1 identical over 7 bases. This CDR3 spans 15 amino acids. CDR1 MGHRA and CDR2 YSYEKL come from the germline V gene. The CDR3 nucleotides are TGCGCCAGCAGCCAAGGGGACAGCCCCAATGGAAAACTGTTTTTT. Protein product: CASSQGDSPNGKLFF.

This clone was recorded once. The V gene is TRBV18, the J gene TRBJ2-1; 9 bases map to TRBD2. The CDR3 extends over 16 amino acids. The V gene end was trimmed by 1 base and the J gene end by 7 bases; junction bases not matched to a gene: 8. Germline loops: CDR1 KGHSH, CDR2 LQKENI. CDR3 region: CASSPLQAGGENEQFF. In DNA form, the CDR3 reads TGTGCCAGCTCACCACTTCAAGCGGGGGGCGAAAATGAGCAGTTCTTC.